Following are 9 T cell receptor beta chains from one sample sequenced in a study of PD-1 blockade in mismatch repair-deficient tumors. Their antigen targets remain unknown. Method: immunoSEQ multiplex PCR; TCRdb's copy keeps in-frame clones and lacks some. This sample carries about 14,000 clones, 84% of them seen once, and the ten largest clones take about 22%. Time point reported: approximately 10-day in vitro stimulation with candidate neoantigen peptide 4. This sample comprised cells cultured in vitro, obtained from a patient treated with pembrolizumab. These receptors all come from an adult with mismatch repair-deficient cancer.

The chain is built from TRBV7-9 and TRBJ2-5, with D maybe TRBD1 (6 bases). Trimming took off 1 base at V and 5 bases at J, with 14 bases between the two ends. The V gene's germline CDR1 is SEHNR and CDR2 FQNEAQ (reference sequence). The CDR3 extends over 15 amino acids. The CDR3 sequence: CASSLVGTLGETQYF. DNA for the CDR3: TGTGCCAGCAGCTTAGTCGGGACATTGGGTGAGACCCAGTACTTC.

V and J are TRBV10-3 and TRBJ2-1, with 9 bases identical to TRBD2. V trimming: 6 bases; J trimming: 4 bases; junction bases outside the gene matches: 4. This CDR3 contains 14 residues. Germline CDR1 is ENHRY and CDR2 is SYGVKD. Here the CDR3 DNA reads TGTGCCATCAGGCCGGGACTAGCTTACAATGAGCAGTTCTTC. It codes for CAIRPGLAYNEQFF.

This chain links TRBV6-1 with TRBJ2-5; 7 positions agree with TRBD1. The trim removed 2 bases at V and 2 bases at J, leaving 2 bases unmatched. The length of the CDR3 is 14 residues. Germline assignment: CDR1 MNHNS and CDR2 SASEGT. In DNA, the CDR3 is TGTGCCAGCAGTGAACCGGGACAGCAAGAGACCCAGTACTTC. Amino acid sequence: CASSEPGQQETQYF.

The gene calls are TRBV7-8 and TRBJ1-5; D may be TRBD1 (5 bases). Germline CDR1 SGHVS, CDR2 FQNEAQ. The CDR3 extends over 14 amino acids. Trimming took 5 bases from V and 4 from J, leaving 12 bases between them. The CDR3 DNA reads as TGTGCCAGCAGCACCGGGACTCAGAATCAGCCCCAGCATTTT. Its translation is CASSTGTQNQPQHF.

Here the CDR3 DNA reads TGTGCCAGCAGCAAGCGAACTTATAGCGGCCCGGGAGGTGGCTACACCTTC. This codes for CASSKRTYSGPGGGYTF. The chain carries TRBV9 and TRBJ1-2; D gene unclear. V lost 4 bases to trimming and J lost 7 bases, with 26 bases between them. This CDR3 region has 17 residues. Germline assignment: CDR1 SGDLS and CDR2 YYNGEE.

The V gene is TRBV7-8, the J gene TRBJ2-1; no clear D gene. V was pared by 5 bases and J by 10 bases, with 15 bases between. Germline lookup yields CDR1 SGHVS and CDR2 FQNEAQ. The CDR3 totals 13 residues. DNA for the CDR3: TGTGCCAGCAGCCCTGGGATACGCCTAGAGCAGTTCTTC. This codes for CASSPGIRLEQFF. The full variable domain, with the rest looked up from reference TRBV7-8 and TRBJ2-1, is GAGVSQSPRYKVAKRGQDVALRCDPISGHVSLFWYQQALGQGPEFLTYFQNEAQLDKSGLPSDRFFAERPEGSVSTLKIQRTQQEDSAVYLCASSPGIRLEQFFGPGTRLTVL.

Note on this clone: Other DNA sequences in the sample encode the same CDR3. CDR3 protein: CASSPGGTNQPQHF. The CDR3 nucleotides read TGTGCCAGCAGTCCCGGGGGAACCAATCAGCCCCAGCATTTT. This sequence joins TRBV27 and TRBJ1-5; D may be TRBD1 (5 bases). There are 14 residues in the CDR3. V lost 5 bases to trimming and J lost 3 bases, with 11 bases between them. Germline values: CDR1 MNHEY, CDR2 SMNVEV (reference sequence).

V is TRBV28 and J is TRBJ2-7; D ambiguous. Per the germline V gene, CDR1 is MDHEN and CDR2 is SYDVKM. CDR3 length equals 11 residues. V was trimmed by 5 bases and J by 3 bases, leaving 5 bases between them. As DNA, the CDR3 is TGTGCCAGCAGTCCCGGCTACGAGCAGTACTTC. Translating gives CASSPGYEQYF.

The rearrangement joins TRBV6-1 to TRBJ2-7; TRBD2 matches at 9 bases. CDR3 size: 17 residues. J gave up 3 bases and V 4 bases, and 13 bases lay outside the gene matches. Germline values: CDR1 MNHNS, CDR2 SASEGT. The CDR3 protein is CASSGAILAGVNYEQYF. The CDR3 coding sequence is TGTGCCAGCAGTGGAGCAATTTTAGCGGGAGTAAACTACGAGCAGTACTTC.